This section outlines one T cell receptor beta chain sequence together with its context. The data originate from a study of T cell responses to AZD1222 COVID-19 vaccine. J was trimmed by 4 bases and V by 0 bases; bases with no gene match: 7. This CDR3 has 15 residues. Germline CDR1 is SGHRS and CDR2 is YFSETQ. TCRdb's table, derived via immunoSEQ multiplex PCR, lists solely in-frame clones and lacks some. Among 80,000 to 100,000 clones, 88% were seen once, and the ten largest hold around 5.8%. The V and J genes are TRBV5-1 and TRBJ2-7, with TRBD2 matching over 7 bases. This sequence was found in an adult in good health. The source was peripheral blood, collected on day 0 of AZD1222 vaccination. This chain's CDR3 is CASSLAAGLIYEQYF. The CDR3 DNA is TGCGCCAGCAGCTTGGCGGCGGGACTAATTTACGAGCAGTACTTC.